These 24 T cell receptor beta chains came from one sample sequenced in a study of OX40 agonist ivuxolimab in advanced cancers. Profiling relied on immunoSEQ multiplex PCR, and the TCRdb table lists in-frame clones only, not all of them. Among about 27,000 clones listed, around 80% were seen once. Sample: CD4+ or CD8+ T cells sorted from blood, taken in a trial of the OX40 agonist ivuxolimab. The origin of the receptors is an adult with an advanced solid tumor such as melanoma, head and neck, liver or kidney cancer.

The genes are TRBV5-1 and TRBJ2-1, with D perhaps being TRBD1 or TRBD2 (5 bases each). CDR1 and CDR2 from the germline V gene are SGHRS and YFSETQ. The CDR3 sequence is 13 residues long. V was shortened by 2 bases and J by 7 bases, with 10 bases between the two germline ends. The CDR3 DNA reads as TGCGCCAGCAGCTTTAGGGACGGAAATGAGCAGTTCTTC. Translation: CASSFRDGNEQFF. Full variable domain (rest looked up from reference TRBV5-1 and TRBJ2-1): KAGVTQTPRYLIKTRGQQVTLSCSPISGHRSVSWYQQTPGQGLQFLFEYFSETQRNKGNFPGRFSGRQFSNSRSEMNVSTLELGDSALYLCASSFRDGNEQFFGPGTRLTVL.

The CDR3 loop is CASSQQHSGANVLTF. In DNA, the CDR3 is TGTGCCAGCAGCCAACAGCACTCTGGGGCCAACGTCCTGACTTTC. The V gene is TRBV6-5, the J gene TRBJ2-6; D is unresolved. This CDR3 has 15 residues. Trimming took off 6 bases at V and 0 bases at J, with 9 bases between the two ends. Germline V CDR1 and CDR2: MNHEY, SVGAGI.

The chain recombines TRBV7-9 with TRBJ2-1; TRBD2 matches at 11 bases. Germline V gene sequence: CDR1 SEHNR, CDR2 FQNEAQ (reference sequence). This CDR3 region has 17 residues. V shed 6 bases, J shed 0 bases, and the junction held 7 bases outside the gene matches. CDR3: CASRNPGLADSYNEQFF. As DNA, the CDR3 is TGTGCCAGCAGAAACCCGGGACTAGCGGACTCCTACAATGAGCAGTTCTTC.

This chain uses TRBV6-6 with TRBJ1-1; 9 positions agree with TRBD1. This CDR3 region has 16 residues. Germline-derived CDR1 and CDR2 are MNHNY and SVGAGI (reference sequence). Trimming cost V 4 bases and J 4 bases; bases outside gene matches: 10. The CDR3 here is CASSFRQGGLGTEAFF. Written as DNA, the CDR3 is TGTGCCAGCAGTTTCCGACAGGGGGGTTTGGGCACTGAAGCTTTCTTT.

This clone was detected a few times. The chain uses TRBV7-9 and TRBJ2-2; D uncertain. The germline V and J ends were trimmed by 2 bases and 5 bases, with 3 bases remaining between them. The germline gives CDR1 SEHNR, CDR2 FQNEAQ (reference sequence). The CDR3 spans 12 residues. This CDR3 reads CASSLSTGELFF. The DNA of the CDR3 is TGTGCCAGCAGCTTATCTACCGGGGAGCTGTTTTTT.

This chain joins TRBV18 and TRBJ1-2; the match to TRBD1 covers 10 bases. There are 15 residues in the CDR3. CDR1 is KGHSH, CDR2 LQKENI, per germline. The V segment lost 6 bases and the J segment 6 bases; nucleotides outside the gene matches: 10. Here the CDR3 reads CASSPGTGAADGYTF. CDR3 DNA sequence: TGTGCCAGCTCGCCCGGGACAGGGGCGGCGGATGGCTACACCTTC.

J is TRBJ2-7 and V is TRBV6-6, with a possible D match to TRBD2 (5 bases). Trimming stripped 2 bases from V and 4 bases from J, with 6 bases between. CDR1 MNHNY and CDR2 SVGAGI come from the germline V gene (reference sequence). CDR3 size: 12 residues. CDR3 DNA: TGTGCCAGCAGTTACCCGGGATACGAGCAGTACTTC. The encoded protein is CASSYPGYEQYF.

The rearrangement joins TRBV29-1 to TRBJ2-1; D not certain. Trimming took 5 bases from V and 9 from J, leaving 8 bases between them. The length of the CDR3 is 10 residues. The germline CDR1 and CDR2 sequences are SQVTM and ANQGSEA. The CDR3, as DNA: TGCAGCGTTCCGATGGGTGAGCAGTTCTTC. As protein: CSVPMGEQFF.

The chain links TRBV10-3 to TRBJ2-1; the match to TRBD1 covers 7 bases. CDR1 ENHRY and CDR2 SYGVKD come from the germline V gene. V was pared by 7 bases and J by 3 bases, with 3 bases of the junction left unmatched. The CDR3 loop spans 13 amino acids. CDR3: CAITGQSYNEQFF. Written as DNA, the CDR3 is TGTGCCATCACGGGACAGAGCTACAATGAGCAGTTCTTC.

The chain uses TRBV28 and TRBJ2-4; D remains ambiguous. This CDR3 spans 12 amino acids. Trimming removed 7 bases from V and 9 bases from J, with 13 bases in between. Germline CDR1 is MDHEN and CDR2 is SYDVKM. DNA for the CDR3: TGTGCCAGCACTGGGCTTCGCGGCATTCAGTACTTC. Its translation: CASTGLRGIQYF.

The chain joins TRBV7-9 to TRBJ2-7, with 9 positions matching TRBD1. The germline V gene has CDR1 SEHNR and CDR2 FQNEAQ (reference sequence). The CDR3 spans 13 residues. The V gene end was trimmed by 6 bases and the J gene end by 3 bases; junction bases not matched to a gene: 3. The CDR3 is CASRETGGYEQYF. CDR3 bases: TGTGCCAGCAGGGAGACAGGGGGCTACGAGCAGTACTTC.

The chain links TRBV6-1 to TRBJ1-4, with a tentative D call TRBD1 (5 bases). This CDR3 region has 17 residues. The V gene lost 2 bases and the J gene lost 7 bases, with 20 bases spanning the gap. Germline V gene lookup returns CDR1 MNHNS and CDR2 SASEGT. The CDR3 region is CASSEFGTAISSEKLFF. The CDR3, as DNA: TGTGCCAGCAGTGAATTCGGGACGGCCATCTCGAGTGAAAAACTGTTTTTT.

The genes are TRBV7-9 and TRBJ2-5; 7 bases are shared with TRBD2. Germline V CDR1 and CDR2: SEHNR, FQNEAQ (reference sequence). This CDR3 contains 14 residues. The trim removed 1 base at V and 4 bases at J, leaving 3 bases unmatched. The chain's CDR3 is CASSLEVAGETQYF. CDR3 DNA sequence: TGTGCCAGCAGCTTAGAGGTAGCGGGAGAGACCCAGTACTTC. The entire variable domain, with the rest obtained from reference TRBV7-9 and TRBJ2-5, is as follows: DTGVSQNPRHKITKRGQNVTFRCDPISEHNRLYWYRQTLGQGPEFLTYFQNEAQLEKSRLLSDRFSAERPKGSFSTLEIQRTEQGDSAMYLCASSLEVAGETQYFGPGTRLLVL.

V gene TRBV11-2 combines with J gene TRBJ2-5, with 12 nucleotides matching TRBD2. The CDR3 has 19 residues. From germline, CDR1 is SGHAT and CDR2 FQNNGV. V was clipped by 4 bases and J by 4 bases; unmatched bases: 16. Written as DNA, the CDR3 is TGTGCCAGCAGCTATTCGAACCCCGGACTAGCGGGGACGGGAGAGACCCAGTACTTC. Translation gives CASSYSNPGLAGTGETQYF.

V is TRBV30 and J is TRBJ1-5; tentatively, D is TRBD1 (5 bases). Germline V gene data show CDR1 as GTSNPN and CDR2 as SVGIG (reference sequence). Between the trimmed V and J ends, which lost 3 bases and 7 bases, there was a span of 13 bases. The CDR3 is 13 residues long. CDR3 in amino acids: CAWSLQGEQPQHF. The CDR3 bases are TGTGCCTGGAGCCTGCAGGGAGAGCAGCCCCAGCATTTT.

The chain employs TRBV19 and TRBJ1-2; 8 positions agree with TRBD1. The junction had 4 bases not matched to a gene; V was cut back by 3 bases and J by 4 bases. The germline CDR1 and CDR2 sequences are LNHDA and SQIVND (reference sequence). The CDR3 runs to 14 residues. The CDR3 spells CASSMGQEGYGYTF. In nucleotides, the CDR3 is TGTGCCAGTAGTATGGGACAGGAAGGCTATGGCTACACCTTC.

The V call is TRBV6-5, the J call TRBJ1-5; tentative D call: TRBD1 (5 bases). Germline V gene data show CDR1 as MNHEY and CDR2 as SVGAGI. The CDR3 is 15 residues long. V lost 7 bases and J lost 7, with 20 bases in between. The CDR3 protein is CASTPFAGNRQPQHF. The CDR3 nucleotides are TGTGCCAGCACCCCGTTTGCTGGGAACAGGCAGCCCCAGCATTTT.

The chain is built from TRBV21-1 and TRBJ1-4; the table's D call TRBD1 went unverified against the DNA. TRBV21-1 is an annotated pseudogene. The CDR3 has 17 amino acids. CDR3 protein: CASSKAFRTGYKEKLFF. The CDR3 coding sequence is TGTGCCAGCAGCAAAGCATTTAGAACAGGGTATAAGGAAAAACTGTTTTTT.

The rearrangement joins TRBV4-1 to TRBJ2-4; D is possibly TRBD1 (5 bases). Germline V gene data show CDR1 as MGHRA and CDR2 as YSYEKL. There are 17 residues in the CDR3. The ends were cut back, 0 bases at V and 3 bases at J, with 15 bases in the middle. In DNA form, the CDR3 reads TGCGCCAGCAGCCAAGATAGGCAGGGTGGCGTCAAAAACATTCAGTACTTC. Its translation is CASSQDRQGGVKNIQYF.

V and J are TRBV6-5 and TRBJ2-7, with unresolved D. The CDR3 sequence is 12 residues long. The V and J ends lost 2 bases and 1 base respectively, with 3 bases between them. Germline CDR1 is MNHEY and CDR2 is SVGAGI. DNA of the CDR3: TGTGCCAGCAGTTACGCGTCCTACGAGCAGTACTTC. Translated: CASSYASYEQYF.

The chain recombines TRBV15 with TRBJ2-2; 8 bases align to TRBD2. Per germline, CDR1 LNHNV and CDR2 YYDKDF (reference sequence). The CDR3 spans 17 residues. J was trimmed by 1 base and V by 0 bases; bases with no gene match: 4. This chain's CDR3 is CATSRDRTSGNTGELFF. In nucleotides, the CDR3 is TGTGCCACCAGCAGAGATCGAACTAGCGGGAACACCGGGGAGCTGTTTTTT.

This clone showed up just a few times. This chain connects TRBV2 to TRBJ2-7; no clear D gene. Between the trimmed V and J ends, which lost 5 bases and 5 bases, there was a span of 10 bases. CDR1 and CDR2 (germline): SNHLY, FYNNEI. The CDR3 contains 12 residues. CDR3 residues: CASSSTPNEQYF. CDR3 DNA: TGTGCCAGCAGTTCTACACCAAACGAGCAGTACTTC.

The chain links TRBV7-2 to TRBJ2-7, with TRBD2 as a possible D gene (6 bases). Germline CDR1 reads SGHTA; CDR2 reads FQGNSA. The CDR3 spans 15 residues. Trimming removed 6 bases at V and 3 bases at J, with 18 bases between. The CDR3 bases are TGTGCCAGCAGGTCCACAGGTTCGGGGGACTACGAGCAGTACTTC. It specifies CASRSTGSGDYEQYF.

V gene TRBV5-6 combines with J gene TRBJ1-1, with D uncertain. This CDR3 has 13 residues. Trimming pared 6 bases from V and 1 base from J, leaving 10 bases between. Germline lookup yields CDR1 SGHDT and CDR2 YYEEEE. The DNA for the CDR3 is TGTGCCAGCAATGTGGCAGGGAACACTGAAGCTTTCTTT. As protein: CASNVAGNTEAFF.